This T cell receptor beta chain was recorded in a study of OX40 agonist ivuxolimab in advanced cancers. Across the whole study: Aged about 20 to 80 with a mean of about 63 years, they were 82.7% male.

Trimming took 2 bases from V and 11 from J; bases not matched to a gene: 13. This CDR3 has 16 residues. In germline, CDR1 is ENHRY, CDR2 SYGVKD. This clone has more than one count but fewer than ten. Profiled with immunoSEQ multiplex PCR; TCRdb holds only in-frame clones, not every one. The sample contains more than 50,000 clones, approximately 75% of which appear only once. Material: CD4+ or CD8+ T cells sorted from blood, obtained in a trial of the OX40 agonist ivuxolimab. The chain employs TRBV10-3 and TRBJ2-3, with TRBD2 identical over 10 bases. The sequence was obtained from an adult with an advanced solid tumor such as melanoma, head and neck, liver or kidney cancer. The CDR3 nucleotides are TGTGCCATCAGTGAGGGACTAGCGGACGGGTTTGGAGGGCAGTATTTT. Translating gives CAISEGLADGFGGQYF.